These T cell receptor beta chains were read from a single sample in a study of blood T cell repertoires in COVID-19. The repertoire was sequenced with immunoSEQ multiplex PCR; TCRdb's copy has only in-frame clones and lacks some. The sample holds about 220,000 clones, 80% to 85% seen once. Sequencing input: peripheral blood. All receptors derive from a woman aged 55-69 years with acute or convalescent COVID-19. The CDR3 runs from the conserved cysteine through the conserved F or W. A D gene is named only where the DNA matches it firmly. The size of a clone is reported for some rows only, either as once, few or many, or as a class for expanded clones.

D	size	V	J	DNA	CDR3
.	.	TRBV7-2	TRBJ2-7	TGTGCCAGCAGCTTACAGCCAGGGAAATCCCACGAGCAGTACTTC	CASSLQPGKSHEQYF
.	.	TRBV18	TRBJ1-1	TGTGCCAGCTCACCCAGGGCCCAACCCTCGAACACTGAAGCTTTCTTT	CASSPRAQPSNTEAFF
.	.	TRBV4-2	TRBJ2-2	TGTGCCAGCAGCCAAGATCTATATGGGGACACGGCGAACACCGGGGAGCTGTTTTTT	CASSQDLYGDTANTGELFF
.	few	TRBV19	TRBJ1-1	TGTGCCAGTAGTATAGGCGGCGCGCACACTGAAGCTTTCTTT	CASSIGGAHTEAFF
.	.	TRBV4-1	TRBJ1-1	TGCGCCAGCAGCCAAGAATCCACAAACACTGAAGCTTTCTTT	CASSQESTNTEAFF
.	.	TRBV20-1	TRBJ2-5	TGCAGTGCTAGTCGGTCGGGGTACCAAGAGACCCAGTACTTC	CSASRSGYQETQYF
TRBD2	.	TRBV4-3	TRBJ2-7	TGCGCCAGCAGCCAAGATCTAGCGGGGGGAACCTACGAGCAGTACTTC	CASSQDLAGGTYEQYF
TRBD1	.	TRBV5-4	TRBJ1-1	TGTGCCAGCAGCGGGACAGGGGCTGAAGCTTTCTTT	CASSGTGAEAFF
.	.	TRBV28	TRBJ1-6	TGTGCCAGCAGCCTAGAGTTTAATTCACCCCTCCACTTT	CASSLEFNSPLHF
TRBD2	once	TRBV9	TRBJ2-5	TGTGCCAGCAGCATGGGACTAGCGGGGGGCCAACAAGAGACCCAGTACTTC	CASSMGLAGGQQETQYF
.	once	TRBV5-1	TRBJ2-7	TGCGCCAGCAGCTTGTGGGGGCACGGCTCCTACGAGCAGTACTTC	CASSLWGHGSYEQYF
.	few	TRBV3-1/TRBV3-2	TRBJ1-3	TGTGCCAGCAGCCAAGGCAGTAGAAACACCATATATTTT	CASSQGSRNTIYF
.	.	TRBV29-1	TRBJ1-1	TGCAGCGCAGGAAAACAGGGTTTGAACACTGAAGCTTTCTTT	CSAGKQGLNTEAFF
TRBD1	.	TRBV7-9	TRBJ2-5	TGTGCCAGCAGCGGAGGGACAGGGGGATGGGAGACCCAGTACTTC	CASSGGTGGWETQYF
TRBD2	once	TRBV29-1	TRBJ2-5	TGCAGCGCCGGACTAGCGGGGGCACAAGAGACCCAGTACTTC	CSAGLAGAQETQYF
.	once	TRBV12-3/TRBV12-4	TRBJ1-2	TGTGCCAGCAGTTTGCGGAGGGGTGAAGGCTACACCTTC	CASSLRRGEGYTF
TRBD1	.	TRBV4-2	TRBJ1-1	TGTGCCAGCAGCCCTGGGACAGGGGAAACTGAAGCTTTCTTT	CASSPGTGETEAFF
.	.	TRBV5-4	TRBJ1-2	TGTGCCAGCAGCCCACCGGACAGCAACTATGGCTACACCTTC	CASSPPDSNYGYTF
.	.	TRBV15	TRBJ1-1	TGTGCCACCAGCAGAGATCTAGGGACAGAAGCTTTCTTT	CATSRDLGTEAFF
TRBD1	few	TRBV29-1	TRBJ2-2	TGCAGCGTGAAAACCGGGACAGCGAACACCGGGGAGCTGTTTTTT	CSVKTGTANTGELFF
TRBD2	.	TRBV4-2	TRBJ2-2	TGTGCCAGCAGCCAAGACAGGGTCGGACTAGCGGGGGGTAACACCGGGGAGCTGTTTTTT	CASSQDRVGLAGGNTGELFF
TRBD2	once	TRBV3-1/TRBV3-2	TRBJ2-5	TGTGCCAGCAGCCTCCGGGACGGCGGGGGAACCCAGTACTTC	CASSLRDGGGTQYF
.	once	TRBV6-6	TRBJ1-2	TGTGCCAGCAGTTCAAACAGGGTTAACTATGGCTACACCTTC	CASSSNRVNYGYTF
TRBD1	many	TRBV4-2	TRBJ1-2	TGTGCCAGCAGCCAATCCACAGGGGGCATTGGCTACACCTTC	CASSQSTGGIGYTF
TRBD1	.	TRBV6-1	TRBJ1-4	TGTGCCAGCAGTGGCCGGACAGGGTCTTATACTAATGAAAAACTGTTTTTT	CASSGRTGSYTNEKLFF
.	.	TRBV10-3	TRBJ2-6	TGTGCCACCGGTTCGGGACAATCTGGGGCCAACGTCCTGACTTTC	CATGSGQSGANVLTF
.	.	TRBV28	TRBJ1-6	TGTGCCACCAGAGGAGTTTTGGATTCACCCCTCCACTTT	CATRGVLDSPLHF
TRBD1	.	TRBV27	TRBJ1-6	TGTGCCAGCAGACCCACAGGGGAGAGCAATTCACCCCTCCACTTT	CASRPTGESNSPLHF
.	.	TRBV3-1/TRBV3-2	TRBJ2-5	TGTGCCAGCAGCCGCTCAGGGCAAGAGACCCAGTACTTC	CASSRSGQETQYF
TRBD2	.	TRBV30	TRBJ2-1	TGTGCCTGGAGCCCGGGACTAGCGGGGGCCAATGAGCAGTTCTTC	CAWSPGLAGANEQFF
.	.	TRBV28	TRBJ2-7	TGTGCCAGCAGTTTAGAGGTTGGGGAGCAGTACTTC	CASSLEVGEQYF
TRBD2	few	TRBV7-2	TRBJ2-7	TGTGCCAGCAGCTTAGCGGGGGGGTACGAGCAGTACTTC	CASSLAGGYEQYF
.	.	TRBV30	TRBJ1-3	TGTGCCTGGAGCGATGGGGGGTTAGGCTCTGGAAACACCATATATTTT	CAWSDGGLGSGNTIYF
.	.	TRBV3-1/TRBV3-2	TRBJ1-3	TGTGCCAGCAGCCAAGTTTTCGCTGGAAACACCATATATTTT	CASSQVFAGNTIYF
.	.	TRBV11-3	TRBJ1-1	TGTGCCAGCAGCTTAGGTAACAGGGCAGAGGCTTTCTTT	CASSLGNRAEAFF
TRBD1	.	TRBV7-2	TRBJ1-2	TGTGCCAGCAGCCCACAGGGGGGTAACTATGGCTACACCTTC	CASSPQGGNYGYTF
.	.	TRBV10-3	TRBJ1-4	TGTGCCATCGGGGCTCAAAGTAATGAAAAACTGTTTTTT	CAIGAQSNEKLFF
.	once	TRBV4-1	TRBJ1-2	TGCGCCAGCAGCCAAGAGGCCAGAGCGAACTATGGCTACACCTTC	CASSQEARANYGYTF
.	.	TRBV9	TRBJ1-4	TGTGCCAGCAGCGTGACTGGGACTATGGGTGGCGAAAAACTGTTTTTT	CASSVTGTMGGEKLFF
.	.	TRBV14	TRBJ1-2	TGTGCCAGCAGCCAATCACGGGTGGCTGGCTACACCTTC	CASSQSRVAGYTF
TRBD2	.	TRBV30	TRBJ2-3	TGTGCCTCAGCGGGACTAGCGGTCACAGATACGCAGTATTTT	CASAGLAVTDTQYF
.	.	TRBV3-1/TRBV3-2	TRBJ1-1	TGTGCCAGCAGCCCCAATGGAGCAGTGAACACTGAAGCTTTCTTT	CASSPNGAVNTEAFF
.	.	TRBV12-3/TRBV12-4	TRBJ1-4	TGTGCCAGCAGCTACAGGAAGGGCGAAAAACTGTTTTTT	CASSYRKGEKLFF